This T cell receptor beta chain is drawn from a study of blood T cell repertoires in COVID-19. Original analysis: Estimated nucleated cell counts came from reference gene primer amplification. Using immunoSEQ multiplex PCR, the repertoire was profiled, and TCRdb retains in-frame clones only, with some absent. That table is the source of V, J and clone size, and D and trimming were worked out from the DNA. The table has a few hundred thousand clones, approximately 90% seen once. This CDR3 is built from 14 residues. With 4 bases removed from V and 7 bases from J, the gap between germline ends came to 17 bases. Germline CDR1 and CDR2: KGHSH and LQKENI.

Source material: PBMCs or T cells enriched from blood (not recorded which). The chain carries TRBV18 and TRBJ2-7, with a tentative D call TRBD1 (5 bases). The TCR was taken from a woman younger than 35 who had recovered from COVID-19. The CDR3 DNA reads TGTGCCAGCTCACGCGCTTTGGGGCGAAGGGAGCAGTACTTC. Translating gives CASSRALGRREQYF.